This TCR beta chain is from a study of radiotherapy plus CTLA-4 blockade in lung cancer. Study summary: About 17% of enrolled patients responded objectively, and roughly 30% had disease control. The study, taken as a whole, reports: Per reports, early blood T cell clone dynamics, plus interferon-beta, forecast response most strongly.

Concerning this clone: Its cognate antigen is unknown.

With ipilimumab providing CTLA-4 blockade, focal radiation was administered to patients who had chemo-refractory metastatic non-small-cell lung cancer. Clones were sequenced by immunoSEQ multiplex PCR, and TCRdb holds only the in-frame ones, with some missing. This sample yields 65,000 to 90,000 clones, of which 85% to 90% are seen a single time; less than 0.9% belongs to the top ten. The CDR3 is 14 residues long. Germline V CDR1 and CDR2: LNHDA, SQIVND (reference sequence). V was clipped by 1 base and J by 3 bases, with 10 bases between them. The clonotype was recovered from a human donor with non-small cell lung cancer who had stable disease on radiotherapy plus ipilimumab. The input for sequencing was peripheral blood, taken from a patient treated with radiotherapy plus ipilimumab. The rearrangement uses TRBV19 and TRBJ2-7, with D tentatively TRBD2 (5 bases). CDR3 residues: CASSIAWTVYEQYF. CDR3 DNA: TGTGCCAGTAGTATAGCATGGACTGTCTACGAGCAGTACTTC.